The 32 T cell receptor beta chains below come from one sample, sequenced in a study of T cell repertoires in cytomegalovirus infection. TCRdb re-called the reads through MiXCR, storing one row per CDR3 protein. The data hold approximately 990,000 distinct CDR3 sequences, with roughly a third observed a single time. These receptors have no known antigen. Here the sequenced sample was cultured CD8+ T cells from PBMCs, taken from culture after CMV antigen stimulation. The origin of the receptors is a human donor in good health (CMV status not recorded). Some clones in this sample may be carry-over from other donors' samples.

The sample holds a few counts of this clonotype. The chain is built from TRBV19 and TRBJ1-1; D remains ambiguous. Per the germline V gene, CDR1 is LNHDA and CDR2 is SQIVND (reference sequence). This CDR3 has 13 amino acids. V was shortened by 1 base and J by 3 bases, with 6 bases between the two germline ends. CDR3 sequence (DNA): TGTGCCAGTAGTATAGCAGGAGACACTGAAGCTTTCTTT. Translating it yields CASSIAGDTEAFF.

This clonotype has just one count. V is TRBV6-6 and J is TRBJ1-2; TRBD1 matches 7 bases. Germline CDR1 is MNHNY and CDR2 is SVGAGI (reference sequence). Losses at the gene ends were 7 bases for V and 8 bases for J; bases not matched to a gene: 10. The CDR3 sequence is 13 residues long. For the CDR3, the DNA is TGTGCCAGCAAACTAGGTGACAGGGACGGCTACACCTTC. Translated, it gives CASKLGDRDGYTF.

Many counts were recorded for this clonotype. The J gene is TRBJ2-1, the V gene TRBV4-2; D is uncertain. Trimming cost V 4 bases and J 8 bases, with 6 bases left between them. Germline lookup yields CDR1 LGHNA and CDR2 YNFKEQ. This CDR3 region has 11 residues. CDR3 residues: CASSLSHEQFF. In DNA form, the CDR3 reads TGTGCCAGCAGCCTCTCCCATGAGCAGTTCTTC.

This clonotype was counted between two and nine times. This chain links TRBV7-9 with TRBJ1-1; D perhaps matches TRBD1 (5 bases). Trimming cost V 1 base and J 12 bases, with 21 bases left between them. Germline V lookup: CDR1 SEHNR, CDR2 FQNEAQ (reference sequence). The CDR3 is made up of 15 amino acids. The CDR3 is CASSLVPPARGEPFF. As DNA, the CDR3 is TGTGCCAGCAGCTTAGTACCCCCGGCGAGGGGCGAACCTTTCTTT.

The V gene is TRBV15, the J gene TRBJ2-1; tentatively, D is TRBD1 or TRBD2 (5 bases each). Trimming removed 7 bases at V and 2 bases at J, with 12 bases between. The CDR3 covers 14 residues. Germline V gene sequence: CDR1 LNHNV, CDR2 YYDKDF (reference sequence). As DNA, the CDR3 is TGTGCCACCACCGAGGGGAGCCCCTACAATGAGCAGTTCTTC. Its protein product is CATTEGSPYNEQFF.

This clonotype was recorded many times. The chain employs TRBV27 and TRBJ2-1; D remains ambiguous. The ends were cut back, 2 bases at V and 2 bases at J, with 4 bases in the middle. In germline, CDR1 is MNHEY, CDR2 SMNVEV (reference sequence). This CDR3 region has 13 residues. The CDR3 is CASSLKAYNEQFF. The CDR3 DNA sequence: TGTGCCAGCAGTTTAAAGGCCTACAATGAGCAGTTCTTC.

This chain connects TRBV5-1 to TRBJ2-5, with D possibly being TRBD1 (8 bases). Trimming cost V 2 bases and J 5 bases, with 16 bases left between them. This CDR3 contains 15 residues. Germline V CDR1 and CDR2: SGHRS, YFSETQ. The CDR3 protein is CASSLGDRGGETQYF. DNA for the CDR3: TGCGCCAGCAGCTTAGGAGACAGGGGAGGGGAGACCCAGTACTTC.

This clonotype has just a few counts. This rearrangement joins TRBV4-2 to TRBJ2-5; 10 positions agree with TRBD2. The germline gives CDR1 LGHNA, CDR2 YNFKEQ. This CDR3 contains 19 residues. V shed 0 bases and J 2 bases; nucleotides not matched to a gene: 12. The CDR3 sequence is CASSQESQRGGDPQETQYF. Written as DNA, the CDR3 is TGTGCCAGCAGCCAAGAGAGCCAGCGGGGGGGCGATCCACAAGAGACCCAGTACTTC.

The chain is built from TRBV29-1 and TRBJ2-1, with TRBD2 matching 8 bases. CDR1 and CDR2 from the germline V gene are SQVTM and ANQGSEA. CDR3 size: 14 residues. The J segment lost 2 bases and the V segment lost 4 bases, leaving 4 bases of the junction unmatched. For the CDR3, the DNA is TGCAGCGTTGTATCCGGGAGGGCCTACAATGAGCAGTTCTTC. Translation gives CSVVSGRAYNEQFF.

This clonotype was seen more than once but under ten times. The chain recombines TRBV6-2 or TRBV6-3 with TRBJ1-2; D not certain. The CDR3 spans 13 residues. CDR1 is MNHEY and CDR2 is SVGEGT in the germline V gene. Trimming cost V 8 bases and J 5 bases, with 15 bases left between them. This CDR3 reads CASGGSLVYGYTF. Written as DNA, the CDR3 is TGTGCCAGCGGAGGGAGTTTGGTATATGGCTACACCTTC.

Worth noting for this clonotype: Just one base apart from a much larger clone, this may be a read error. The chain couples TRBV7-6 to TRBJ2-3; the D gene is possibly TRBD1 (6 bases). This CDR3 has 17 residues. From germline, CDR1 is SGHVS and CDR2 FNYEAQ. CDR3 bases: TGTGTCAGCAGCGATCGAAACCGGGACACACGGACAGATACGCAGTATTTT. Its translation is CVSSDRNRDTRTDTQYF.

This clonotype was counted a few times. The CDR3 protein is CASSQGFGAWNNEQFF. Here the CDR3 DNA reads TGCGCCAGCAGCCAAGGCTTCGGAGCCTGGAACAATGAGCAGTTCTTC. The chain joins TRBV4-3 to TRBJ2-1; D unresolved. The CDR3 consists of 16 residues. CDR1 is LGHNA and CDR2 is YSLEER in the germline V gene. Trimming left V 1 base short and J 5 bases short, with 15 bases between.

This clonotype was observed a few times. This sequence joins TRBV27 and TRBJ2-1; D is unclear. The V gene lost 0 bases and the J gene lost 15 bases, with 15 bases spanning the gap. This CDR3 comprises 13 residues. Germline CDR1 and CDR2: MNHEY and SMNVEV (reference sequence). The CDR3: CASSLSSATVRFF. The DNA of the CDR3 is TGTGCCAGCAGTTTATCTTCGGCGACCGTACGGTTCTTC.

The chain combines TRBV12-3 or TRBV12-4 with TRBJ2-2, with TRBD1 as a possible D gene (6 bases). CDR3 size: 16 residues. V gave up 5 bases and J gave up 1 base, with 14 bases separating them. CDR3 DNA: TGTGCCAGCAGTCCCCCGACAGGTTTGAACACCGGGGAGCTGTTTTTT. It specifies CASSPPTGLNTGELFF.

This clonotype appeared a single time. The rearrangement uses TRBV20-1 and TRBJ2-1; 12 bases fit TRBD2. After removal of 8 bases from V and 6 bases from J, the junction contained 5 bases not matched to a gene. The CDR3 runs 13 residues. The germline V gene has CDR1 DFQATT and CDR2 SNEGSKA (reference sequence). CDR3 residues: CSPLAGGINEQFF. As DNA, the CDR3 is TGCAGTCCCCTAGCGGGGGGGATCAATGAGCAGTTCTTC.

V gene TRBV19 combines with J gene TRBJ2-5; tentatively, D is TRBD2 (5 bases). The germline CDR1 and CDR2 sequences are LNHDA and SQIVND (reference sequence). V was shortened by 4 bases and J by 5 bases, with 14 bases between the two germline ends. The CDR3 covers 14 residues. The CDR3 here is CASSKASWAETQYF. The CDR3 DNA sequence: TGTGCCAGTAGTAAGGCTAGCTGGGCGGAGACCCAGTACTTC. Filled out from reference TRBV19 and TRBJ2-5, the complete variable domain reads DGGITQSPKYLFRKEGQNVTLSCEQNLNHDAMYWYRQDPGQGLRLIYYSQIVNDFQKGDIAEGYSVSREKKESFPLTVTSAQKNPTAFYLCASSKASWAETQYFGPGTRLLVL.

To note about this clonotype: The DNA is left out, because the CDR3 cannot be placed on it with certainty; the CDR3 is given as TCRdb lists it. The rearrangement uses TRBV19 and TRBJ2-1; the table gives TRBD2 as D, unverified against the DNA. Germline-derived CDR1 and CDR2 are LNHDA and SQIVND (reference sequence). The CDR3 comprises 15 residues, both ends counted. This chain's CDR3 is CASTSDYPSYNEQFF.

The chain links TRBV5-1 to TRBJ2-1; 8 positions match TRBD2. This CDR3 has 13 amino acids. V trimming: 0 bases; J trimming: 11 bases; junction bases outside the gene matches: 4. Germline CDR1 and CDR2: SGHRS and YFSETQ. The CDR3 coding sequence is TGCGCCAGCAGCTTGGGTAGCGGGGAGAAGCAGTTCTTC. Translation gives CASSLGSGEKQFF.

The chain combines TRBV12-3 or TRBV12-4 with TRBJ2-1; D is undetermined. The V and J ends lost 2 bases and 6 bases respectively, with 8 bases between them. The CDR3 length is 13 residues. CDR3 nucleotides: TGTGCCAGCAGTTTATTGGGCCTCAATGAGCAGTTCTTC. This encodes CASSLLGLNEQFF.

This chain uses TRBV27 with TRBJ2-2; a possible D gene is TRBD2 (5 bases). The germline gives CDR1 MNHEY, CDR2 SMNVEV (reference sequence). Trimming took off 5 bases at V and 6 bases at J, with 19 bases between the two ends. The CDR3 extends over 16 amino acids. CDR3 region: CASSMGLVPRAGELFF. The CDR3, as DNA: TGTGCCAGCAGTATGGGCCTAGTCCCGAGGGCCGGGGAGCTGTTTTTT.

The chain couples TRBV6-6 to TRBJ1-1; 7 nucleotides agree with TRBD1. V lost 7 bases, J lost 4 bases, and 15 bases stayed unmatched. Germline assignment: CDR1 MNHNY and CDR2 SVGAGI (reference sequence). The CDR3 contains 16 residues. In DNA, the CDR3 is TGTGCCAGCATCTCAAAGAGGGACAGAAGGGGCACTGAAGCTTTCTTT. Translated: CASISKRDRRGTEAFF.

This rearrangement joins TRBV5-1 to TRBJ2-7, with D perhaps TRBD2 (5 bases). The CDR3 has 15 residues. The germline V and J ends were trimmed by 3 bases and 1 base, with 14 bases remaining between them. The germline CDR1 and CDR2 sequences are SGHRS and YFSETQ. CDR3 in amino acids: CASSSRAGYSYEQYF. The DNA for the CDR3 is TGCGCCAGCAGCTCCCGGGCGGGTTATTCCTACGAGCAGTACTTC.

To note about this clonotype: This sequence may be a read error, since a much larger clone differs from it by one base. The rearrangement links TRBV27 to TRBJ2-1; TRBD1 matches at 9 bases. The J segment lost 8 bases and the V segment lost 6 bases, leaving 11 bases of the junction unmatched. The CDR3 length is 15 residues. CDR1 is MNHEY, CDR2 SMNVEV, per germline (reference sequence). The CDR3 loop is CASRLTGTGIHEQFF. Written as DNA, the CDR3 is TGTGCCAGCAGGTTAACAGGGACAGGGATACATGAGCAGTTCTTC.

This clonotype was detected only a few times. The chain employs TRBV13 and TRBJ2-1; no clear D gene. Trimming pared 4 bases from V and 5 bases from J, leaving 9 bases between. This CDR3 region has 13 residues. Germline V gene sequence: CDR1 PRHDT, CDR2 FYEKMQ (reference sequence). The CDR3 is CASSSTVNNEQFF. CDR3 in DNA: TGTGCCAGCAGCTCCACCGTGAACAATGAGCAGTTCTTC.

DNA of the CDR3: TGTGCCACTACAGGGGTGGCAGGGGAGCTGTTTTTT. Amino acids: CATTGVAGELFF. The chain has TRBV2 and TRBJ2-2; 7 nucleotides line up with TRBD1. The CDR3 has 12 amino acids. J lost 8 bases, V lost 10 bases, and 7 bases had no gene match. The germline CDR1 and CDR2 sequences are SNHLY and FYNNEI. Full variable domain (rest looked up from reference TRBV2 and TRBJ2-2): EPEVTQTPSHQVTQMGQEVILRCVPISNHLYFYWYRQILGQKVEFLVSFYNNEISEKSEIFDDQFSVERPDGSNFTLKIRSTKLEDSAMYFCATTGVAGELFFGEGSRLTVL.

The chain employs TRBV29-1 and TRBJ2-1; 7 positions match TRBD1. Germline CDR1 and CDR2: SQVTM and ANQGSEA. Trimming cost V 4 bases and J 1 base; bases outside gene matches: 10. This CDR3 has 16 residues. CDR3 sequence reads: CSVGRTGTASYNEQFF. CDR3 sequence (DNA): TGCAGCGTTGGGCGAACCGGGACAGCTTCCTACAATGAGCAGTTCTTC.

V gene TRBV2 combines with J gene TRBJ1-2; D is unresolved. Germline V CDR1 and CDR2: SNHLY, FYNNEI. Trimming took 1 base from V and 4 from J, leaving 13 bases between them. The CDR3 runs to 15 residues. The CDR3 region has the DNA TGTGCCAGCAGTGAAGGGCTAGCTTACGGCTATGGCTACACCTTC. Encoded protein: CASSEGLAYGYGYTF.

There are a few counts of this clonotype. V gene TRBV6-6 combines with J gene TRBJ1-6; D is unresolved. The CDR3 loop spans 13 amino acids. In germline, CDR1 is MNHNY, CDR2 SVGAGI (reference sequence). Trimming cost V 2 bases and J 11 bases, with 10 bases left between them. DNA of the CDR3: TGTGCCAGCAGTTACAGGGCAGTCCCACCCCTCCACTTT. Its protein product is CASSYRAVPPLHF.

This clonotype was recorded at least ten times. The rearrangement links TRBV7-9 to TRBJ2-1; tentative D call: TRBD1 (6 bases). The CDR3 spans 16 residues. In germline, CDR1 is SEHNR, CDR2 FQNEAQ (reference sequence). Trimming removed 5 bases from V and 5 bases from J, with 19 bases in between. The CDR3 reads CASSPIQGSGNNEQFF. In DNA form, the CDR3 reads TGTGCCAGCAGCCCAATCCAGGGGAGTGGTAACAATGAGCAGTTCTTC. Full variable domain (missing parts from reference TRBV7-9 and TRBJ2-1): DTGVSQNPRHKITKRGQNVTFRCDPISEHNRLYWYRQTLGQGPEFLTYFQNEAQLEKSRLLSDRFSAERPKGSFSTLEIQRTEQGDSAMYLCASSPIQGSGNNEQFFGPGTRLTVL.

In its sample, this clonotype was seen many times. The chain recombines TRBV7-2 with TRBJ2-1; 14 bases are a match to TRBD2. The CDR3 totals 16 residues. The J segment lost 7 bases and the V segment lost 4 bases, leaving 6 bases of the junction unmatched. The germline V gene encodes CDR1 SGHTA and CDR2 FQGNSA. The CDR3: CASSSPGLAGVNEQFF. The CDR3 bases are TGTGCCAGCAGCTCCCCGGGACTAGCGGGGGTGAATGAGCAGTTCTTC.

The V call is TRBV15, the J call TRBJ1-2, with D perhaps matching TRBD1 (6 bases). V was trimmed by 0 bases and J by 4 bases, leaving 12 bases between them. The CDR3 covers 15 residues. The germline V gene encodes CDR1 LNHNV and CDR2 YYDKDF (reference sequence). CDR3 residues: CATSRERGGGYGYTF. The CDR3 nucleotides are TGTGCCACCAGCAGAGAGAGAGGGGGGGGCTATGGCTACACCTTC. The variable domain in full, with the rest retrieved from reference TRBV15 and TRBJ1-2, is DAMVIQNPRYQVTQFGKPVTLSCSQTLNHNVMYWYQQKSSQAPKLLFHYYDKDFNNEADTPDNFQSRRPNTSFCFLDIRSPGLGDTAMYLCATSRERGGGYGYTFGSGTRLTVV.

A few counts support this clonotype. This chain uses TRBV28 with TRBJ1-2, with a tentative D call TRBD1 (6 bases). Germline-derived CDR1 and CDR2 are MDHEN and SYDVKM. V was pared by 1 base and J by 8 bases, with 20 bases between. The CDR3 spans 16 residues. The CDR3 region is CASSLLQQGTGLGYTF. In nucleotides, the CDR3 is TGTGCCAGCAGTTTATTACAACAGGGAACGGGGTTGGGCTACACCTTC.